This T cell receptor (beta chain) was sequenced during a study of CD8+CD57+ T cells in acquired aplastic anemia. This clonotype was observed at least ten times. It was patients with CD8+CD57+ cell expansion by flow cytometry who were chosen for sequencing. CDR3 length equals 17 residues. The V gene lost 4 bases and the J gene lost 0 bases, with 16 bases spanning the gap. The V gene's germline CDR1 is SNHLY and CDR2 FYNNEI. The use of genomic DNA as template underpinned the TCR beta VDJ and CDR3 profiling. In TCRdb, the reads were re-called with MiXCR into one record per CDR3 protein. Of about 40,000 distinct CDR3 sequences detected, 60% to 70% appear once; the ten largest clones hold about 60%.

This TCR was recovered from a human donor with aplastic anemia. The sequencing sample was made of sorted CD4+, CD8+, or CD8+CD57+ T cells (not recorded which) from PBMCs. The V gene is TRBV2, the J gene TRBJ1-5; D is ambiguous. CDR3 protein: CASSGVPRKHSNQPQHF. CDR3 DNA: TGTGCCAGCAGTGGGGTCCCAAGGAAACATAGCAATCAGCCCCAGCATTTT. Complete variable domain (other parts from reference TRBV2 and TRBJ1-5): EPEVTQTPSHQVTQMGQEVILRCVPISNHLYFYWYRQILGQKVEFLVSFYNNEISEKSEIFDDQFSVERPDGSNFTLKIRSTKLEDSAMYFCASSGVPRKHSNQPQHFGDGTRLSIL.